The 7 T cell receptor beta chains listed next were all sequenced from one sample in a study of regulatory T cells in long-lasting Graves disease. Through Arm-PCR of CDR3 regions and iRepertoire HTBI primers, TCR beta libraries were built. TCRdb itself ran the multiplex PCR reads through MiXCR, one entry per CDR3 protein. The profile shows 350,000 to 450,000 distinct CDR3 sequences, roughly 25% of them singletons. Documented time point: persistent/refractory GD, antithyroid drugs over 5 years with positive TRAb. From RNA extracted from PBMCs, the TCR library was made. Sequencing was performed on peripheral blood mononuclear cells (PBMCs), taken when the disease was refractory, from a patient treated with antithyroid drugs. The receptor source for this set is a woman aged 40 to 49 with Graves disease.

The table lists this clonotype with many counts. The chain links TRBV28 to TRBJ1-2; D is perhaps TRBD1 (5 bases). CDR1 and CDR2 (germline): MDHEN, SYDVKM. The CDR3 consists of 13 residues. Deletions cut 6 bases from V and 4 bases from J, with 12 bases between. The CDR3, as DNA: TGTGCCAGCAGGCCTCGGGGGAGCTATGGCTACACCTTC. The encoded protein is CASRPRGSYGYTF.

This clonotype was detected a few times. The J gene is TRBJ2-2, the V gene TRBV6-2 or TRBV6-3, with unresolved D. The germline V gene encodes CDR1 MNHEY and CDR2 SVGEGT. There are 12 residues in the CDR3. V lost 2 bases and J lost 6, with 4 bases in between. The CDR3 is CASSYRPGELFF. The CDR3 bases are TGTGCCAGCAGTTACCGACCCGGGGAGCTGTTTTTT.

This clonotype appeared many times. The chain joins TRBV10-2 to TRBJ2-7; D is undetermined. V was trimmed by 6 bases and J by 9 bases, leaving 24 bases between them. Germline V CDR1 and CDR2: WSHSY, SAAADI. CDR3 length: 15 residues. The CDR3 nucleotides read TGCGCCAGCAGATCAGTAACGACGACCCCTTTCGGGCAGTACTTC. It specifies CASRSVTTTPFGQYF.

This clonotype has only a few counts. The rearrangement joins TRBV30 to TRBJ2-7; D gene ambiguous. The CDR3 is 12 residues long. The germline CDR1 and CDR2 sequences are GTSNPN and SVGIG (reference sequence). Trimming pared 2 bases from V and 4 bases from J, leaving 9 bases between. The CDR3 here is CAWSTHFYEQYF. CDR3 nucleotide sequence: TGTGCCTGGAGTACCCACTTTTACGAGCAGTACTTC. The full variable domain, its missing parts supplied by reference TRBV30 and TRBJ2-7, is SQTIHQWPATLVQPVGSPLSLECTVEGTSNPNLYWYRQAAGRGLQLLFYSVGIGQISSEVPQNLSASRPQDRQFILSSKKLLLSDSGFYLCAWSTHFYEQYFGPGTRLTVT.

This clonotype was seen a handful of times. The chain is built from TRBV27 and TRBJ2-7; 10 bases agree with TRBD1. The CDR3 length is 17 residues. Germline trimming cut 5 bases from V and 5 bases from J; bases unmatched to any gene: 15. Germline V gives CDR1 MNHEY, CDR2 SMNVEV (reference sequence). Here the CDR3 DNA reads TGTGCCAGCAGTCCACGGATATCAGACGGGACAGGGGACGAGCAGTACTTC. Its translation: CASSPRISDGTGDEQYF.

There are a few counts of this clonotype. The chain employs TRBV7-9 and TRBJ1-4, with D possibly TRBD1 on 6 matching bases. Per the germline V gene, CDR1 is SEHNR and CDR2 is FQNEAQ (reference sequence). CDR3 length: 15 amino acids. Deletions cut 1 base from V and 10 bases from J, with 16 bases between. CDR3 in amino acids: CASSLVPRGGGKLFF. The CDR3 DNA reads as TGTGCCAGCAGCTTAGTACCCCGGGGAGGGGGAAAACTGTTTTTT.

Ten or more counts support this clonotype. A read error may produce the germline difference seen at one junction end. This rearrangement joins TRBV28 to TRBJ1-4, with D possibly being TRBD1 (5 bases). In germline, CDR1 is MDHEN, CDR2 SYDVKM. This CDR3 region has 13 residues. The CDR3 DNA is TGTGCCAGCAGTTCCGAACTTGGCCGCATAAGGGACTTT. Translating it yields CASSSELGRIRDF. Looking up the rest from reference TRBV28 and TRBJ1-4 gives the full variable domain: DVKVTQSSRYLVKRTGEKVFLECVQDMDHENMFWYRQDPGLGLRLIYFSYDVKMKEKGDIPEGYSVSREKKERFSLILESASTNQTSMYLCASSSELGRIRDFGSGTQLSVL.